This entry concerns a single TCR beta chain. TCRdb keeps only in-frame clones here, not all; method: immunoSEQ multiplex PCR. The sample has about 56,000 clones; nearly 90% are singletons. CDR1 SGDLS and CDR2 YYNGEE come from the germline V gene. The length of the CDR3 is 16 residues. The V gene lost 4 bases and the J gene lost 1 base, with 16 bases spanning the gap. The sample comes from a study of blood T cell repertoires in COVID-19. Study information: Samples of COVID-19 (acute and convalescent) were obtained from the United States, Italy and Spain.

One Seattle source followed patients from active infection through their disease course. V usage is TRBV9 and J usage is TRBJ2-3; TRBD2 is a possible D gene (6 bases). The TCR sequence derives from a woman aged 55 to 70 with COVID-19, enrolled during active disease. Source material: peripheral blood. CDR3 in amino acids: CASSFTGWGGTDTQYF. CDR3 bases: TGTGCCAGCAGCTTCACGGGGTGGGGGGGCACAGATACGCAGTATTTT. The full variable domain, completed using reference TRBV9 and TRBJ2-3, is DSGVTQTPKHLITATGQRVTLRCSPRSGDLSVYWYQQSLDQGLQFLIQYYNGEERAKGNILERFSAQQFPDLHSELNLSSLELGDSALYFCASSFTGWGGTDTQYFGPGTRLTVL.